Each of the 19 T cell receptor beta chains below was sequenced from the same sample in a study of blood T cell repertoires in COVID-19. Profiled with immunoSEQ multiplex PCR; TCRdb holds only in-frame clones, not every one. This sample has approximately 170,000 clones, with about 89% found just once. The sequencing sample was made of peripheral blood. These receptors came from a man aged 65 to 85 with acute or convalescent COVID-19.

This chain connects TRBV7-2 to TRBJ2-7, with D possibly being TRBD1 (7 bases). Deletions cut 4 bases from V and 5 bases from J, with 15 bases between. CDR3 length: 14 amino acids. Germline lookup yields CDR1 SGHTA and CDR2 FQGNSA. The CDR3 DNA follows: TGTGCCAGCAGCTCCGGAGGGGGCCCTAACGAGCAGTACTTC. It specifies CASSSGGGPNEQYF. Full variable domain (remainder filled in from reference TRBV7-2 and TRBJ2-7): GAGVSQSPSNKVTEKGKDVELRCDPISGHTALYWYRQSLGQGLEFLIYFQGNSAPDKSGLPSDRFSAERTGGSVSTLTIQRTQQEDSAVYLCASSSGGGPNEQYFGPGTRLTVT.

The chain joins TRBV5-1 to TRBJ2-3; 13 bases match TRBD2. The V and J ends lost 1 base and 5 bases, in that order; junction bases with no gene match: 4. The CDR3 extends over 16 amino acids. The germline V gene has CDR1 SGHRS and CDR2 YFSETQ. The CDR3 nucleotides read TGCGCCAGCAGCTTGTGGGGGACTAGCGGGGTAGATACGCAGTATTTT. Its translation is CASSLWGTSGVDTQYF.

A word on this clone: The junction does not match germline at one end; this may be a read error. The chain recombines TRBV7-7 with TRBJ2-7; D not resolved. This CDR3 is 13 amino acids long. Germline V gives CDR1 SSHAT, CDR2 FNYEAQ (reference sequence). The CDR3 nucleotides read TGTGCTAGCAGCTTAGCAACTCCGAGCGAGCAGTACTTC. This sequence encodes CASSLATPSEQYF.

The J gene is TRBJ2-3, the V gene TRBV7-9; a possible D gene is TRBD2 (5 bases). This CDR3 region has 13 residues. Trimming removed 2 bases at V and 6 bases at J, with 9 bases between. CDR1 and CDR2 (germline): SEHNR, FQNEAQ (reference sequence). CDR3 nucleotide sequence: TGTGCCAGCAGCTTAACGGAGCGGGATACGCAGTATTTT. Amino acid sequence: CASSLTERDTQYF.

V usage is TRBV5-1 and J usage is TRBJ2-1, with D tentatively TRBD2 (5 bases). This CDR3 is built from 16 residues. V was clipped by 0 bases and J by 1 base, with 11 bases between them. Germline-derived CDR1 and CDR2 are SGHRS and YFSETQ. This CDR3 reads CASSLASTGSYNEQFF. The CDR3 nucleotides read TGCGCCAGCAGCTTGGCCTCGACGGGGTCCTACAATGAGCAGTTCTTC.

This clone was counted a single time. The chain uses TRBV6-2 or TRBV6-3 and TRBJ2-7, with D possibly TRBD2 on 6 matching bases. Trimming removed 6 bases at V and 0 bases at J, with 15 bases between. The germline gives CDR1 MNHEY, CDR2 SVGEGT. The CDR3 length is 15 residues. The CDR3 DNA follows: TGTGCCAGCAGCTGGGGACTTCAAAGCTCCTACGAGCAGTACTTC. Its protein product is CASSWGLQSSYEQYF.

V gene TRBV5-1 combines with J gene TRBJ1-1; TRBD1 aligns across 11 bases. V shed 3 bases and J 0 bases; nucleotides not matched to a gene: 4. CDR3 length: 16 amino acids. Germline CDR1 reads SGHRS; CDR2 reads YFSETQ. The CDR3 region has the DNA TGCGCCAGCAGCTCCGGACAGGGGGCGATGAACACTGAAGCTTTCTTT. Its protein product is CASSSGQGAMNTEAFF. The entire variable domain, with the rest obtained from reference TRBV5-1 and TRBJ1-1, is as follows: KAGVTQTPRYLIKTRGQQVTLSCSPISGHRSVSWYQQTPGQGLQFLFEYFSETQRNKGNFPGRFSGRQFSNSRSEMNVSTLELGDSALYLCASSSGQGAMNTEAFFGQGTRLTVV.

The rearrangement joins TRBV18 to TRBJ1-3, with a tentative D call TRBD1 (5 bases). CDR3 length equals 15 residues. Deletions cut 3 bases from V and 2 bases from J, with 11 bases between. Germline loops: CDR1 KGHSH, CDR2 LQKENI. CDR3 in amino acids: CASSPSRGTGNTIYF. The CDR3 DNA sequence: TGTGCCAGCTCACCCTCCCGGGGGACTGGAAACACCATATATTTT.

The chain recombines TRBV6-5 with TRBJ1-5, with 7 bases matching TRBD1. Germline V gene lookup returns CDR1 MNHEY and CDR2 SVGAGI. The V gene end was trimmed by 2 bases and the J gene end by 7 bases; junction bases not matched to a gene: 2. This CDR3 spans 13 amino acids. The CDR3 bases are TGTGCCAGCAGTTACGACAGGGACCAGCCCCAGCATTTT. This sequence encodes CASSYDRDQPQHF.

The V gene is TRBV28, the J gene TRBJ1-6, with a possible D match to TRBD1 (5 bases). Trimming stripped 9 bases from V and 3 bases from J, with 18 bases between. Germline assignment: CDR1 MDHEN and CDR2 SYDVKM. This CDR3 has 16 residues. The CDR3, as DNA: TGTGCCAGTACCCCAGGGTCAGGGCGCTATAATTCACCCCTCCACTTT. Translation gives CASTPGSGRYNSPLHF.

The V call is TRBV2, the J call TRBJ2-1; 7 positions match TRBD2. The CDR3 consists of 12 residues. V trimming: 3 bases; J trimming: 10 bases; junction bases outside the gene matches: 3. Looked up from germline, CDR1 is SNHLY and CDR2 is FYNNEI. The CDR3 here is CASSERRGEQFF. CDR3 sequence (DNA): TGTGCCAGCAGTGAGAGGCGGGGGGAGCAGTTCTTC.

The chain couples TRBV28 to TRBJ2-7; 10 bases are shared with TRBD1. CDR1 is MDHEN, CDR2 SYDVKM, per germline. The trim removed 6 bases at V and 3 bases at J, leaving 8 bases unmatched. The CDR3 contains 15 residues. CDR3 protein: CASSLGTGVFYEQYF. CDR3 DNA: TGTGCCAGCAGCCTAGGGACAGGGGTTTTCTACGAGCAGTACTTC.

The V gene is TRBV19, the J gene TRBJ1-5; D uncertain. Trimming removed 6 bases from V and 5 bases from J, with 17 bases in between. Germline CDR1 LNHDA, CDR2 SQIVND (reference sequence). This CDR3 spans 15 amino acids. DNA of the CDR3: TGTGCCAGTAGCCCACGGGTCGGGAGGCATCAGCCCCAGCATTTT. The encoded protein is CASSPRVGRHQPQHF. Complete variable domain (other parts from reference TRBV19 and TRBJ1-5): DGGITQSPKYLFRKEGQNVTLSCEQNLNHDAMYWYRQDPGQGLRLIYYSQIVNDFQKGDIAEGYSVSREKKESFPLTVTSAQKNPTAFYLCASSPRVGRHQPQHFGDGTRLSIL.

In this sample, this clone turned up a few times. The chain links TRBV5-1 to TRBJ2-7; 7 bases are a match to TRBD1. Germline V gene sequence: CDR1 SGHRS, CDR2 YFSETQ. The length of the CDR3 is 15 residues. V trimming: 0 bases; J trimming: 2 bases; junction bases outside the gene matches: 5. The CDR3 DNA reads TGCGCCAGCAGCTTGGGGACAGGATTTCCCTACGAGCAGTACTTC. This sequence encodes CASSLGTGFPYEQYF.

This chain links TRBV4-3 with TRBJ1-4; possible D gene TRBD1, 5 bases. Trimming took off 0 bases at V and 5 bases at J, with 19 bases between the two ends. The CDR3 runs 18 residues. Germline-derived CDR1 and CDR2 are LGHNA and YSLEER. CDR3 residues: CASSQDVTATDKNEKLFF. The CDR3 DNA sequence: TGCGCCAGCAGCCAAGATGTCACGGCGACAGATAAAAATGAAAAACTGTTTTTT.

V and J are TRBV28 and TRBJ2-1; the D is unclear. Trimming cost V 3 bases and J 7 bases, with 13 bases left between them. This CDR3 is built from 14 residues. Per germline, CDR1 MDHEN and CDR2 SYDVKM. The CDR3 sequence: CASSLRFPNNEQFF. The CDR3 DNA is TGTGCCAGCAGTTTGAGGTTCCCTAATAATGAGCAGTTCTTC.

CDR3 nucleotides: TGTGCCAGCAGCTTAGCGACAGCTTTAGAGACCCAGTACTTC. It is translated as CASSLATALETQYF. The chain joins TRBV11-2 to TRBJ2-5, with D possibly being TRBD1 (5 bases). The length of the CDR3 is 14 residues. Trimming shortened V by 1 base and J by 4 bases, and 10 bases separated the two germline ends. Germline-derived CDR1 and CDR2 are SGHAT and FQNNGV.

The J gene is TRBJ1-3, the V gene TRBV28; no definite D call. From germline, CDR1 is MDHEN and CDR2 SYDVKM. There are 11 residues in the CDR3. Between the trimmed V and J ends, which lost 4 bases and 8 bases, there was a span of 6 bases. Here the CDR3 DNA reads TGTGCCAGCAGTTCCCAGGACACCATATATTTT. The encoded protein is CASSSQDTIYF.

CDR3 DNA: TGCAGCGTATTCCCTCTAGCGGCCGAGAGCACAGATACGCAGTATTTT. Translating gives CSVFPLAAESTDTQYF. V and J are TRBV29-1 and TRBJ2-3, with 7 positions matching TRBD2. With 6 bases clipped from V and 0 bases from J, the junction kept 12 bases outside the gene matches. The CDR3 has 16 amino acids. CDR1 and CDR2 (germline): SQVTM, ANQGSEA.